Shown below are 5 T cell receptor beta chains from a single sample sequenced in a study of shared clonotypes between healthy human individuals. Profiled with immunoSEQ multiplex PCR; TCRdb holds only in-frame clones, not every one. This sample has roughly 2.4 million clones, with around 95% found just once. The sequenced material came from naive CD4+ T cells sorted from blood. Subset described: CD45RA+ positively selected. Receptors originate from a man in his late teens or twenties in good health.

The genes are TRBV28 and TRBJ2-5; D gene ambiguous. Germline CDR1 reads MDHEN; CDR2 reads SYDVKM. This CDR3 is built from 13 residues. Deletions cut 8 bases from V and 2 bases from J, with 12 bases between. CDR3 bases: TGTGCCAGCGCCCGACGGAAACAAGAGACCCAGTACTTC. Encoded protein: CASARRKQETQYF.

V is TRBV7-2 and J is TRBJ2-7; 7 bases match TRBD2. Germline trimming cut 2 bases from V and 3 bases from J; bases unmatched to any gene: 13. From germline, CDR1 is SGHTA and CDR2 FQGNSA. CDR3 length: 17 amino acids. The CDR3 region has the DNA TGTGCCAGCAGCTTATATAGCGGGCCCCCCGGGAACTACGAGCAGTACTTC. Translating gives CASSLYSGPPGNYEQYF.

The rearrangement links TRBV30 to TRBJ2-7, with TRBD2 identical over 8 bases. V shed 5 bases, J shed 2 bases, and the junction held 11 bases outside the gene matches. The CDR3 has 15 amino acids. Germline CDR1 and CDR2: GTSNPN and SVGIG (reference sequence). This chain's CDR3 is CAWDRSGTRAYEQYF. CDR3 in DNA: TGTGCCTGGGATCGCAGTGGGACTAGAGCCTACGAGCAGTACTTC.

In DNA, the CDR3 is TGTGCCAGCAGCCCCGTTGAGGGAGTTGGAGAGACCCAGTACTTC. Amino acid sequence: CASSPVEGVGETQYF. The chain combines TRBV7-2 with TRBJ2-5; D may be TRBD2 (5 bases). CDR1 and CDR2 from the germline V gene are SGHTA and FQGNSA. Trimming shortened V by 5 bases and J by 4 bases, and 17 bases separated the two germline ends. The CDR3 is 15 residues long.

This clone was seen once. The J gene is TRBJ1-2, the V gene TRBV5-8; D is perhaps TRBD1 (5 bases). Trimming pared 6 bases from V and 4 bases from J, leaving 19 bases between. This CDR3 is built from 15 residues. The germline V gene encodes CDR1 SGHTS and CDR2 YDEGEE. DNA of the CDR3: TGTGCCAGCACCTCCCAGACAGCGAATTCCTATGGCTACACCTTC. The encoded protein is CASTSQTANSYGYTF.